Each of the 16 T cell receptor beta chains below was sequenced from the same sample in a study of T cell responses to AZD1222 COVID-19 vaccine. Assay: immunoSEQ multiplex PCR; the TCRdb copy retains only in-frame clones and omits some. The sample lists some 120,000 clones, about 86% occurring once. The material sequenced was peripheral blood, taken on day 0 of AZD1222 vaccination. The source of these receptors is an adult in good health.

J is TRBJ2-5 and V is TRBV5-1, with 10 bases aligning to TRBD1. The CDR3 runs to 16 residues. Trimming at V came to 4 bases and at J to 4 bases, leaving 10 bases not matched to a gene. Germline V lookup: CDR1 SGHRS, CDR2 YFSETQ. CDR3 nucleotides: TGCGCCAGCAGCCCCCGGGGACAGGGGCCGATAGAGACCCAGTACTTC. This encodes CASSPRGQGPIETQYF.

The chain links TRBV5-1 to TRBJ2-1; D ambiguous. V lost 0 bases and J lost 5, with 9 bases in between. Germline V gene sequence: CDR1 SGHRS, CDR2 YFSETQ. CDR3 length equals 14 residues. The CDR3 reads CASSLGWHNNEQFF. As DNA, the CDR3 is TGCGCCAGCAGCTTGGGATGGCACAACAATGAGCAGTTCTTC.

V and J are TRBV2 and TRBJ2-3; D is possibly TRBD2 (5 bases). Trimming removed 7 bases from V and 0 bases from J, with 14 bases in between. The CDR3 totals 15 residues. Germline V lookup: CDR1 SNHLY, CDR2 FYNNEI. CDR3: CASIKGLASTDTQYF. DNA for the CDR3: TGTGCCAGCATTAAAGGACTGGCTAGCACAGATACGCAGTATTTT.

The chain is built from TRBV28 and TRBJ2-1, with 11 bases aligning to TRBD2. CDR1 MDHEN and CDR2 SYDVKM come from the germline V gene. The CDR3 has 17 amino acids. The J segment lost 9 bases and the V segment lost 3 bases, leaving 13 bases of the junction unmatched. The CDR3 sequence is CASSLSLAGGTRPEQFF. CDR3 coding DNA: TGTGCCAGCAGTTTGTCTTTAGCGGGGGGGACTCGGCCTGAGCAGTTCTTC. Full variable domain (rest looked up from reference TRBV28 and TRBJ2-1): DVKVTQSSRYLVKRTGEKVFLECVQDMDHENMFWYRQDPGLGLRLIYFSYDVKMKEKGDIPEGYSVSREKKERFSLILESASTNQTSMYLCASSLSLAGGTRPEQFFGPGTRLTVL.

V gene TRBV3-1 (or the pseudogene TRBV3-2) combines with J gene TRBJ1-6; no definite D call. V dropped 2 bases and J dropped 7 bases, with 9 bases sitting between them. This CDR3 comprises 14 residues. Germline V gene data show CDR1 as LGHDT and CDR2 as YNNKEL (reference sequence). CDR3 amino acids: CASSQTTRNSPLHF. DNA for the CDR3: TGTGCCAGCAGCCAAACGACGAGGAATTCACCCCTCCACTTT.

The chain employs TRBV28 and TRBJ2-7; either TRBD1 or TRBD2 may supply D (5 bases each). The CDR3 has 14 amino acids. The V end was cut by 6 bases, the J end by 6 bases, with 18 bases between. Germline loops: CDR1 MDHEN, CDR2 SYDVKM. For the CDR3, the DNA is TGTGCCAGCAGCTCATTTGGGGGAAGAGGCGAGCAGTACTTC. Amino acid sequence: CASSSFGGRGEQYF.

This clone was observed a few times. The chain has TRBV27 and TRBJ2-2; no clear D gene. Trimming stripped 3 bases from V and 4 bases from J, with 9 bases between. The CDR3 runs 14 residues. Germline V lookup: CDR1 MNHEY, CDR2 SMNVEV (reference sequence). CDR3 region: CASSFWFPTGELFF. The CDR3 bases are TGTGCCAGCAGTTTCTGGTTCCCCACCGGGGAGCTGTTTTTT.

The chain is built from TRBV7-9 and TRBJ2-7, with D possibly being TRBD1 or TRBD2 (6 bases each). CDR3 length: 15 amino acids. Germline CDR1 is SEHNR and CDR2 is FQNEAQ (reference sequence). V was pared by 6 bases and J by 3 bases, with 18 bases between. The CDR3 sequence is CASSPTGRFYYEQYF. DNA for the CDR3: TGTGCCAGCAGTCCAACAGGGAGGTTTTACTACGAGCAGTACTTC. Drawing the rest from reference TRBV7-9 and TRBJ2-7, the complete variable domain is DTGVSQNPRHKITKRGQNVTFRCDPISEHNRLYWYRQTLGQGPEFLTYFQNEAQLEKSRLLSDRFSAERPKGSFSTLEIQRTEQGDSAMYLCASSPTGRFYYEQYFGPGTRLTVT.

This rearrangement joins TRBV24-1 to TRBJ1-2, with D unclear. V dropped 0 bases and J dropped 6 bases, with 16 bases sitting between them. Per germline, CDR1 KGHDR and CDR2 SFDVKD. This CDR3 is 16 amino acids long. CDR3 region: CATSDLNDAGFDGYTF. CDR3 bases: TGTGCCACCAGTGATTTGAACGATGCAGGTTTCGATGGCTACACCTTC.

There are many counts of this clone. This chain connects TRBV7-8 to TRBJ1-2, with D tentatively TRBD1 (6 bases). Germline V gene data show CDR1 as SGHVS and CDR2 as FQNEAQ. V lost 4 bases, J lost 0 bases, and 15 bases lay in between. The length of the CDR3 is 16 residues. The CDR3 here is CASSSSTGLSNYGYTF. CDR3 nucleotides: TGTGCCAGCAGCTCCAGCACAGGGCTCTCTAACTATGGCTACACCTTC.

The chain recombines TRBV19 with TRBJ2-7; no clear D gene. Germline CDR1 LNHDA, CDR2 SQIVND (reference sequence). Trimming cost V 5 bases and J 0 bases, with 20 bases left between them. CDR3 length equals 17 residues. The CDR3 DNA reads TGTGCCAGTAGTCCGTACTCGCAAACCACCCTCTCCTACGAGCAGTACTTC. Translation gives CASSPYSQTTLSYEQYF.

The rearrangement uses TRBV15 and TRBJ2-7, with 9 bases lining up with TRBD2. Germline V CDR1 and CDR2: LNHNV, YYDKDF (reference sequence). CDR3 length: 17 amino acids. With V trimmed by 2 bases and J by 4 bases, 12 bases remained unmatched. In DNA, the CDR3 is TGTGCCACCAGCAGACAAAGGAAGGCTAGCGGGACATACGAGCAGTACTTC. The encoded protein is CATSRQRKASGTYEQYF.

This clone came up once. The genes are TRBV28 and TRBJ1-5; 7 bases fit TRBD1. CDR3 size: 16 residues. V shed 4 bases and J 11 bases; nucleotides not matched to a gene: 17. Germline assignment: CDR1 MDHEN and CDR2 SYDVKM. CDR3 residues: CASSSPFRDSALAQHF. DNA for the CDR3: TGTGCCAGCAGTTCCCCCTTCCGGGACAGTGCTTTAGCCCAGCATTTT.

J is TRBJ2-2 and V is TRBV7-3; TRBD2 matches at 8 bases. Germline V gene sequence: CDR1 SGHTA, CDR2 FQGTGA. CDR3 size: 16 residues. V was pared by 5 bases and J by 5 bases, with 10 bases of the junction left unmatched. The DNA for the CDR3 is TGTGCCAGCAGCCCCCCCGGGGGGGGAGAAACCGGGGAGCTGTTTTTT. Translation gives CASSPPGGGETGELFF.

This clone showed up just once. CDR3 residues: CASSPRGIRGNIQYF. The CDR3 DNA reads as TGTGCCAGCAGCCCCAGGGGGATTCGGGGTAACATTCAGTACTTC. This chain joins TRBV28 and TRBJ2-4, with 7 bases lining up with TRBD1. Germline values: CDR1 MDHEN, CDR2 SYDVKM. With V trimmed by 6 bases and J by 7 bases, 12 bases remained unmatched. CDR3 length: 15 amino acids.

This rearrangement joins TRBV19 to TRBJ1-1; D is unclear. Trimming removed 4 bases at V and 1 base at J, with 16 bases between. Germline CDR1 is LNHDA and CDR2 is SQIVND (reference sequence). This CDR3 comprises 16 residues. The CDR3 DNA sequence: TGTGCCAGTAGTACCCCACCTGACAATTGGAACACTGAAGCTTTCTTT. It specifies CASSTPPDNWNTEAFF.